Presented here are 13 T cell receptor beta chains from one specimen sequenced in a study of OX40 agonist ivuxolimab in advanced cancers. Libraries were prepared by immunoSEQ multiplex PCR; TCRdb keeps only in-frame clonotypes and omits some of them. The repertoire holds 95,000 to 100,000 clones, with about four fifths as singletons. The specimen was CD4+ or CD8+ T cells sorted from blood, collected in a trial of the OX40 agonist ivuxolimab. These receptors were collected from an adult with an advanced solid tumor such as melanoma, head and neck, liver or kidney cancer.

The chain combines TRBV6-5 with TRBJ2-3; possible D gene TRBD1, 6 bases. V gave up 6 bases and J gave up 3 bases, with 16 bases separating them. CDR3 length: 15 residues. The V gene's germline CDR1 is MNHEY and CDR2 SVGAGI. The chain's CDR3 is CASSPQGMGTDTQYF. CDR3 bases: TGTGCCAGCAGCCCACAGGGTATGGGGACAGATACGCAGTATTTT.

The chain has TRBV27 and TRBJ2-5; possibly TRBD2 for D (6 bases). The CDR3 length is 15 residues. The ends were cut back, 3 bases at V and 0 bases at J, with 11 bases in the middle. Germline V gives CDR1 MNHEY, CDR2 SMNVEV (reference sequence). As DNA, the CDR3 is TGTGCCAGCAGTTTGGCTAGCGTGTACCAAGAGACCCAGTACTTC. This sequence encodes CASSLASVYQETQYF.

The CDR3, as DNA: TGTGCCAGCAGCCAAACCGGGACAGAGAGGGCTGAAGCTTTCTTT. Encoded protein: CASSQTGTERAEAFF. The chain joins TRBV9 to TRBJ1-1, with TRBD1 matching 7 bases. This CDR3 contains 15 residues. Trimming took 4 bases from V and 6 from J; bases not matched to a gene: 12. Germline V gene lookup returns CDR1 SGDLS and CDR2 YYNGEE.

This clone was seen more than once but under ten times. The chain is built from TRBV28 and TRBJ2-7; possible D gene TRBD2, 7 bases. Trimming cost V 5 bases and J 2 bases, with 13 bases left between them. This CDR3 comprises 14 residues. Per the germline V gene, CDR1 is MDHEN and CDR2 is SYDVKM. CDR3 bases: TGTGCCAGCAGTAGCGGGACACGTACCTACGAGCAGTACTTC. Its translation: CASSSGTRTYEQYF. The full variable domain, its missing parts supplied by reference TRBV28 and TRBJ2-7, is DVKVTQSSRYLVKRTGEKVFLECVQDMDHENMFWYRQDPGLGLRLIYFSYDVKMKEKGDIPEGYSVSREKKERFSLILESASTNQTSMYLCASSSGTRTYEQYFGPGTRLTVT.

V is TRBV19 and J is TRBJ1-4, with 7 bases that match TRBD1. V lost 7 bases, J lost 10 bases, and 15 bases stayed unmatched. Germline-derived CDR1 and CDR2 are LNHDA and SQIVND (reference sequence). This CDR3 comprises 15 residues. The CDR3: CASTKRWQGGGKLFF. DNA for the CDR3: TGTGCCAGTACCAAGAGGTGGCAGGGGGGCGGAAAACTGTTTTTT.

This sequence joins TRBV11-1 and TRBJ2-3, with D perhaps matching TRBD2 (5 bases). Per the germline V gene, CDR1 is SGHAT and CDR2 is FQDESV (reference sequence). The CDR3 is 15 amino acids. V gave up 2 bases and J gave up 2 bases, with 11 bases separating them. The CDR3 reads CASSLSAGPTDTQYF. CDR3 in DNA: TGTGCCAGCAGCTTATCCGCGGGCCCCACAGATACGCAGTATTTT.

J is TRBJ2-4 and V is TRBV10-1, with D maybe TRBD1 (6 bases). The germline V gene has CDR1 WNHNN and CDR2 SYGVQD (reference sequence). The V and J ends lost 8 bases and 3 bases respectively, with 29 bases between them. CDR3 length equals 19 residues. CDR3 bases: TGCGCCAGCCCCAGAGACAGGAACGCCCTCACCTTTATCAAAAACATTCAGTACTTC. Translation gives CASPRDRNALTFIKNIQYF.

The rearrangement uses TRBV29-1 and TRBJ2-3, with no clear D. The CDR3 is 15 amino acids. The germline CDR1 and CDR2 sequences are SQVTM and ANQGSEA. The germline V and J ends were trimmed by 3 bases and 4 bases, with 17 bases remaining between them. CDR3 DNA sequence: TGCAGCGTTGAGGTTGAGGTAGCTGTGGCAGATACGCAGTATTTT. It is translated as CSVEVEVAVADTQYF.

This rearrangement joins TRBV9 to TRBJ1-2; the D is unclear. This CDR3 is built from 14 residues. Looked up from germline, CDR1 is SGDLS and CDR2 is YYNGEE. Trimming stripped 0 bases from V and 4 bases from J, with 10 bases between. CDR3 in DNA: TGTGCCAGCAGCGTAGCTCAGTTATCCTATGGCTACACCTTC. This sequence encodes CASSVAQLSYGYTF. Combining the CDR3 with reference TRBV9 and TRBJ1-2 gives the whole variable domain DSGVTQTPKHLITATGQRVTLRCSPRSGDLSVYWYQQSLDQGLQFLIQYYNGEERAKGNILERFSAQQFPDLHSELNLSSLELGDSALYFCASSVAQLSYGYTFGSGTRLTVV.

This chain links TRBV5-1 with TRBJ1-1; possibly TRBD1 for D (5 bases). Germline values: CDR1 SGHRS, CDR2 YFSETQ. This CDR3 is built from 14 residues. V shed 4 bases and J shed 0 bases, with 10 bases lying between them. The DNA for the CDR3 is TGCGCCAGCAGCCAGGACAATATGAACACTGAAGCTTTCTTT. Encoded protein: CASSQDNMNTEAFF.

V and J are TRBV4-1 and TRBJ2-3, with D possibly TRBD2 on 6 matching bases. The V gene lost 0 bases and the J gene lost 6 bases, with 13 bases spanning the gap. This CDR3 comprises 15 residues. CDR1 and CDR2 (germline): MGHRA, YSYEKL. The CDR3 protein is CASSQEARDRDTQYF. As DNA, the CDR3 is TGCGCCAGCAGCCAAGAAGCGCGGGATCGGGATACGCAGTATTTT.

The V and J genes are TRBV29-1 and TRBJ2-5, with D unclear. The CDR3 runs to 13 residues. CDR1 and CDR2 (germline): SQVTM, ANQGSEA. Trimming left V 2 bases short and J 0 bases short, with 7 bases between. The DNA for the CDR3 is TGCAGCGTTGAAAGTGAACACCAAGAGACCCAGTACTTC. It encodes CSVESEHQETQYF.

The chain combines TRBV7-8 with TRBJ1-1; D not resolved. The V end lost 0 bases, the J end lost 8 bases, and 7 bases lay between the germline ends. The CDR3 consists of 12 residues. Germline V lookup: CDR1 SGHVS, CDR2 FQNEAQ. This CDR3 reads CASSLAPTEAFF. The DNA of the CDR3 is TGTGCCAGCAGCTTAGCGCCGACAGAAGCTTTCTTT.